This T cell receptor beta chain was sequenced for a study of control samples from healthy donors and cancer patients. Per the germline V gene, CDR1 is SGHRS and CDR2 is YFSETQ. V dropped 2 bases and J dropped 6 bases, with 15 bases sitting between them. This CDR3 has 14 amino acids. Clones were read by immunoSEQ multiplex PCR, and TCRdb kept only the in-frame ones, dropping some. This sample has some 200,000 clones, with about 93% found just once. Sequenced input: blood. The source is a young man in good health. The genes are TRBV5-1 and TRBJ2-7; tentatively, D is TRBD2 (6 bases). The CDR3 protein is CASSLFRDSREQYF. The CDR3 nucleotides are TGCGCCAGCAGCTTATTCAGGGACTCTCGCGAGCAGTACTTC. The whole variable domain, remainder taken from reference TRBV5-1 and TRBJ2-7, is KAGVTQTPRYLIKTRGQQVTLSCSPISGHRSVSWYQQTPGQGLQFLFEYFSETQRNKGNFPGRFSGRQFSNSRSEMNVSTLELGDSALYLCASSLFRDSREQYFGPGTRLTVT.